This T cell receptor (beta chain) was profiled in a study of OX40 agonist ivuxolimab in advanced cancers. Whole-study context: Hepatocellular carcinoma, melanoma, renal cell or head and neck cancer was diagnosed in the dose-escalation patients.

The data were produced by immunoSEQ multiplex PCR, yet TCRdb's version contains in-frame clones alone and is incomplete. The sample lists 60,000 to 95,000 clones, over 75% occurring once. The V end lost 5 bases, the J end lost 9 bases, and 15 bases lay between the germline ends. The CDR3 is 13 residues long. CDR1 and CDR2 (germline): SGHRS, YFSETQ. Notes on the study in general: Antigen targets of the expanded peripheral T cells went undetermined.

As concerns this clone: Antigen unknown.

The V call is TRBV5-1, the J call TRBJ2-1; a possible D gene is TRBD1 (6 bases). Here the sequenced sample was CD4+ or CD8+ T cells sorted from blood, taken in a trial of the OX40 agonist ivuxolimab. The TCR comes from an adult with an advanced solid tumor such as melanoma, head and neck, liver or kidney cancer. CDR3 residues: CASRSKQGGEQFF. The DNA for the CDR3 is TGCGCCAGCAGATCTAAACAGGGTGGTGAGCAGTTCTTC. Full variable domain (remainder filled in from reference TRBV5-1 and TRBJ2-1): KAGVTQTPRYLIKTRGQQVTLSCSPISGHRSVSWYQQTPGQGLQFLFEYFSETQRNKGNFPGRFSGRQFSNSRSEMNVSTLELGDSALYLCASRSKQGGEQFFGPGTRLTVL.